The 19 T cell receptor beta chains below were found in one sample sequenced in a study of T cell responses to AZD1222 COVID-19 vaccine (TCRdb year 2021). Interpreted using the paper, the time point label stands for: baseline before first vaccination. Libraries were made using the immunoSEQ multiplex PCR assay. Drawn from immuneACCESS, this table holds only the in-frame rearrangements with V and J called that TCRdb kept. Clones are partly lost; checked studies trace under half to an unresolved V gene and leave the rest unexplained. The sample yields 100,000 to 110,000 clones; 85% to 95% were counted once. About 1.5% of the sample belongs to the ten largest clones. Sequenced material: peripheral blood, taken on day 0 of AZD1222 vaccination. The source of these receptors is an adult in good health.

V gene TRBV12-3 or TRBV12-4 combines with J gene TRBJ2-1; D perhaps matches TRBD2 (7 bases). Trimming shortened V by 3 bases and J by 11 bases, and 14 bases separated the two germline ends. There are 13 residues in the CDR3. In DNA, the CDR3 is TGTGCCAGCAGTTTTAGGGGGGGAGCCCAGCAGTTCTTC. This gives the protein CASSFRGGAQQFF.

This clone was detected only a few times. The chain employs TRBV27 and TRBJ1-2; D not resolved. The CDR3 sequence is 13 residues long. Trimming removed 3 bases at V and 5 bases at J, with 10 bases between. The germline gives CDR1 MNHEY, CDR2 SMNVEV (reference sequence). The CDR3, as DNA: TGTGCCAGCAGTTTTAGCGGAGGGTATGGCTACACCTTC. This gives the protein CASSFSGGYGYTF.

The V call is TRBV28, the J call TRBJ2-3, with D unresolved. The CDR3 is made up of 14 amino acids. CDR1 MDHEN and CDR2 SYDVKM come from the germline V gene. Trimming removed 5 bases at V and 4 bases at J, with 13 bases between. CDR3 bases: TGTGCCAGCAGTACACCTACGTTACCAGATACGCAGTATTTT. Translated: CASSTPTLPDTQYF.

This chain links TRBV7-2 with TRBJ2-7, with D possibly TRBD1 on 6 matching bases. The CDR3 spans 17 residues. CDR1 is SGHTA, CDR2 FQGNSA, per germline. Trimming pared 5 bases from V and 1 base from J, leaving 21 bases between. Written as DNA, the CDR3 is TGTGCCAGCAGCCTCCAGGGGATCTCAATCCTATCCTACGAGCAGTACTTC. Translated, it gives CASSLQGISILSYEQYF. The full variable domain, with the rest looked up from reference TRBV7-2 and TRBJ2-7, is GAGVSQSPSNKVTEKGKDVELRCDPISGHTALYWYRQSLGQGLEFLIYFQGNSAPDKSGLPSDRFSAERTGGSVSTLTIQRTQQEDSAVYLCASSLQGISILSYEQYFGPGTRLTVT.

The chain has TRBV19 and TRBJ2-1, with a tentative D call TRBD1 (6 bases). V lost 1 base and J lost 2, with 9 bases in between. The CDR3 consists of 15 residues. CDR1 is LNHDA, CDR2 SQIVND, per germline (reference sequence). In DNA form, the CDR3 reads TGTGCCAGTAGTATAGGGGGGCGGACCTACAATGAGCAGTTCTTC. It encodes CASSIGGRTYNEQFF.

This chain connects TRBV3-1 (or the pseudogene TRBV3-2) to TRBJ1-1; 9 nucleotides agree with TRBD1. After removal of 7 bases from V and 4 bases from J, the junction contained 4 bases not matched to a gene. There are 13 residues in the CDR3. The V gene's germline CDR1 is LGHDT and CDR2 YNNKEL (reference sequence). The CDR3 region is CASTPGQGTEAFF. For the CDR3, the DNA is TGTGCCAGCACCCCGGGACAGGGCACTGAAGCTTTCTTT.

The CDR3 loop reads CASSPGQGKTEQYF. CDR3 DNA sequence: TGTGCCAGCAGCCCGGGACAGGGGAAAACCGAGCAGTACTTC. The J gene is TRBJ2-7, the V gene TRBV11-2; TRBD1 matches 10 bases. The germline V gene encodes CDR1 SGHAT and CDR2 FQNNGV. The V gene end was trimmed by 5 bases and the J gene end by 6 bases; junction bases not matched to a gene: 7. The CDR3 has 14 amino acids.

The rearrangement joins TRBV2 to TRBJ2-3; 10 bases match TRBD2. Per germline, CDR1 SNHLY and CDR2 FYNNEI. J gave up 6 bases and V 5 bases, and 5 bases lay outside the gene matches. This CDR3 spans 14 amino acids. The CDR3 nucleotides read TGTGCCAGCAGTCAAAGCGGGAGGGATGATACGCAGTATTTT. Translation: CASSQSGRDDTQYF.

This chain links TRBV18 with TRBJ1-1; D is unclear. Germline assignment: CDR1 KGHSH and CDR2 LQKENI. The germline V and J ends were trimmed by 3 bases and 4 bases, with 18 bases remaining between them. The CDR3 contains 16 residues. Here the CDR3 reads CASSPLSGSGITEAFF. The CDR3 DNA reads TGTGCCAGCTCACCCTTGTCGGGTTCGGGTATCACTGAAGCTTTCTTT. Combining the CDR3 with reference TRBV18 and TRBJ1-1 gives the whole variable domain NAGVMQNPRHLVRRRGQEARLRCSPMKGHSHVYWYRQLPEEGLKFMVYLQKENIIDESGMPKERFSAEFPKEGPSILRIQQVVRGDSAAYFCASSPLSGSGITEAFFGQGTRLTVV.

The chain couples TRBV27 to TRBJ1-4; D unresolved. The CDR3 sequence is 13 residues long. Germline loops: CDR1 MNHEY, CDR2 SMNVEV (reference sequence). Deletions cut 8 bases from V and 4 bases from J, with 11 bases between. In DNA form, the CDR3 reads TGTGCCAGCTCAGGACGGGTTAATGAAAAACTGTTTTTT. This codes for CASSGRVNEKLFF.

The CDR3 nucleotides read TGTGCCAGCAGCCTGGGTTTGGGAGATGAGCAGTTCTTC. The encoded protein is CASSLGLGDEQFF. V and J are TRBV3-1 (or the pseudogene TRBV3-2) and TRBJ2-1, with D perhaps matching TRBD2 (5 bases). V gave up 4 bases and J gave up 8 bases, with 12 bases separating them. CDR3 size: 13 residues. Germline V lookup: CDR1 LGHDT, CDR2 YNNKEL (reference sequence).

This clone appeared a single time. The chain joins TRBV12-3 or TRBV12-4 to TRBJ2-1; no clear D. This CDR3 has 12 residues. Trimming pared 2 bases from V and 5 bases from J, leaving 4 bases between. The CDR3 DNA reads TGTGCCAGCAGTTTAAGGGACAATGAGCAGTTCTTC. Translation gives CASSLRDNEQFF.

The chain couples TRBV29-1 to TRBJ2-7, with a weak D call TRBD1 (5 bases). The CDR3 covers 14 residues. Trimming removed 4 bases from V and 0 bases from J, with 13 bases in between. Germline-derived CDR1 and CDR2 are SQVTM and ANQGSEA. CDR3 region: CSVVPQGSSYEQYF. The CDR3 DNA follows: TGCAGCGTTGTCCCCCAGGGCAGCTCCTACGAGCAGTACTTC.

This chain joins TRBV27 and TRBJ2-1; perhaps D is TRBD1 or TRBD2 (5 bases each). Germline loops: CDR1 MNHEY, CDR2 SMNVEV (reference sequence). The V end was cut by 2 bases, the J end by 8 bases, with 16 bases between. The CDR3 has 15 residues. This CDR3 reads CASSLPNMGVDEQFF. For the CDR3, the DNA is TGTGCCAGCAGTTTACCCAATATGGGGGTGGATGAGCAGTTCTTC.

The V call is TRBV4-1, the J call TRBJ2-7; 7 positions agree with TRBD1. Germline CDR1 MGHRA, CDR2 YSYEKL. J was trimmed by 4 bases and V by 5 bases; bases with no gene match: 8. There are 14 residues in the CDR3. In DNA form, the CDR3 reads TGCGCCAGCAGCGCCGACAGGGCCCCTTACGAGCAGTACTTC. As protein: CASSADRAPYEQYF.

J is TRBJ1-5 and V is TRBV2; D perhaps matches TRBD1 (6 bases). This CDR3 has 15 residues. Germline V CDR1 and CDR2: SNHLY, FYNNEI. V was clipped by 7 bases and J by 1 base, with 14 bases between them. CDR3 residues: CASTRGGGSNQPQHF. The CDR3 DNA sequence: TGTGCCAGCACCCGAGGGGGGGGCAGCAATCAGCCCCAGCATTTT.

This chain joins TRBV6-4 and TRBJ1-5; 7 bases match TRBD1. CDR1 and CDR2 (germline): MRHNA, SNTAGT. This CDR3 is 15 amino acids long. V lost 4 bases and J lost 7; bases outside the gene matches: 10. The CDR3 is CASSGDQTGFQPQHF. The CDR3 coding sequence is TGTGCCAGCAGTGGGGATCAGACAGGGTTCCAGCCCCAGCATTTT.

This chain uses TRBV5-1 with TRBJ1-3; D not resolved. CDR3 length: 14 amino acids. Trimming left V 4 bases short and J 0 bases short, with 8 bases between. CDR1 and CDR2 (germline): SGHRS, YFSETQ. Here the CDR3 reads CASSDLNSGNTIYF. In nucleotides, the CDR3 is TGCGCCAGCAGCGATCTAAACTCTGGAAACACCATATATTTT.

The rearrangement uses TRBV5-1 and TRBJ2-5; no clear D. Trimming stripped 1 base from V and 0 bases from J, with 13 bases between. This CDR3 comprises 16 residues. Germline V gene lookup returns CDR1 SGHRS and CDR2 YFSETQ. CDR3 protein: CASSLTPGPDQETQYF. The CDR3 DNA sequence: TGCGCCAGCAGCTTGACTCCGGGCCCCGACCAAGAGACCCAGTACTTC.